The source of this T cell receptor beta chain is a study of blood T cell repertoires in COVID-19. Some clones are missing from TCRdb's copy, which holds only in-frame ones; the method was immunoSEQ multiplex PCR. The sample holds under 300,000 clones, around 83% seen once. The CDR3 runs to 14 residues. V gave up 4 bases and J gave up 2 bases, with 11 bases separating them. Per the germline V gene, CDR1 is MDHEN and CDR2 is SYDVKM. The TCR sequence derives from a man younger than 45 who had recovered from COVID-19. J is TRBJ2-5 and V is TRBV28, with TRBD2 as a possible D gene (6 bases). Sequencing input: peripheral blood. The CDR3 nucleotides are TGTGCCAGCAGTTACGCGGGGAAGCAAGAGACCCAGTACTTC. This translates into CASSYAGKQETQYF.